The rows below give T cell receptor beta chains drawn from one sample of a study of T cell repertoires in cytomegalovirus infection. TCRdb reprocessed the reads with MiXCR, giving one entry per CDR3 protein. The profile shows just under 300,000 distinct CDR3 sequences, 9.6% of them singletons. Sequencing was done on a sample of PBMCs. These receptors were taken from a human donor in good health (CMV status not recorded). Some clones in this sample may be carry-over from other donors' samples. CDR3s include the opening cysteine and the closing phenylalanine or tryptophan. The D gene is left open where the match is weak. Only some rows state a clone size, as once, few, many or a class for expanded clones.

CDR3 DNA: TGCAGTGCTAGAGATCCGGGAGGAGGGGCCAATGAAGCTTTCTTT
CDR3 protein: CSARDPGGGANEAFF
D gene: -
V gene: TRBV20-1
J gene: TRBJ1-1
clone size: few

CDR3 DNA: TGTGCCAGCAGCTTCTTCCAGGGTGCAACTAATGAAAAACTGTTTTTT
CDR3 protein: CASSFFQGATNEKLFF
D gene: -
V gene: TRBV7-6
J gene: TRBJ1-4
clone size: many

CDR3 DNA: TGTGCCAGCAGTTTATCAGGGTATTCCAGTGAGCAGTTCTTC
CDR3 protein: CASSLSGYSSEQFF
D gene: -
V gene: TRBV12-3/TRBV12-4
J gene: TRBJ2-1
clone size: many

CDR3 DNA: TGCGCCAGCAGCCAAGAGGCCACTAATACCGGGGAGCTGTTTTTT
CDR3 protein: CASSQEATNTGELFF
D gene: -
V gene: TRBV4-1
J gene: TRBJ2-2
clone size: many

CDR3 DNA: TGTGCCAGCAGCTTTGGGCAGATCGGTCGGGAGTACTTC
CDR3 protein: CASSFGQIGREYF
D gene: -
V gene: TRBV7-8
J gene: TRBJ2-7
clone size: many

CDR3 DNA: TGTGCCAGCAGAAAGGGAAACACCGGGGAGCTGTTTTTT
CDR3 protein: CASRKGNTGELFF
D gene: -
V gene: TRBV2
J gene: TRBJ2-2
clone size: many

CDR3 DNA: TGTGCCAGCTCACCGGCAAACACAGATACGCAGTATTTT
CDR3 protein: CASSPANTDTQYF
D gene: -
V gene: TRBV18
J gene: TRBJ2-3
clone size: many

CDR3 DNA: TGTGCCAGCAGCCAAGATAAGTTCCTTAGCACAGATACGCAGTATTTT
CDR3 protein: CASSQDKFLSTDTQYF
D gene: -
V gene: TRBV4-2
J gene: TRBJ2-3
clone size: few

CDR3 DNA: TGCAGCGTTGAAGAGAACCGGGACAGGGGGCATAAAGGCTATGGCTACACCTTC
CDR3 protein: CSVEENRDRGHKGYGYTF
D gene: TRBD1
V gene: TRBV29-1
J gene: TRBJ1-2
clone size: many

CDR3 DNA: TGTGCCAGCAGCTTTGGGACAGTAAATTGGGGCACTGAAGCTTTCTTT
CDR3 protein: CASSFGTVNWGTEAFF
D gene: TRBD1
V gene: TRBV7-9
J gene: TRBJ1-1
clone size: -

CDR3 DNA: TGTGCCAGCAGACAACCGGGACAGGGACAAGAGACCCAGTACTTC
CDR3 protein: CASRQPGQGQETQYF
D gene: TRBD1
V gene: TRBV6-2/TRBV6-3
J gene: TRBJ2-5
clone size: many

CDR3 DNA: TGCAGTGCTAGACTGGTGGGCGGGGGGGATGCAAATGAGCAGTTCTTC
CDR3 protein: CSARLVGGGDANEQFF
D gene: TRBD2
V gene: TRBV20-1
J gene: TRBJ2-1
clone size: -

CDR3 DNA: TGTGCCATCAGCAGGGGAAGCACAGATACGCAGTATTTT
CDR3 protein: CAISRGSTDTQYF
D gene: -
V gene: TRBV10-3
J gene: TRBJ2-3
clone size: -

CDR3 DNA: TGCAGTGCTAGATCCCCCGAGGGTTCCTATGGCTACACCTTC
CDR3 protein: CSARSPEGSYGYTF
D gene: -
V gene: TRBV20-1
J gene: TRBJ1-2
clone size: few

CDR3 DNA: TGCAGTGCTAGAGAGACAGCCTTAAATGAAAAACTGTTTTTT
CDR3 protein: CSARETALNEKLFF
D gene: -
V gene: TRBV20-1
J gene: TRBJ1-4
clone size: once

CDR3 DNA: TGTGCCAGCAGCTTCGACAGGGGGCCCCCGTATGGCTACACCTTC
CDR3 protein: CASSFDRGPPYGYTF
D gene: TRBD1
V gene: TRBV7-2
J gene: TRBJ1-2
clone size: many

CDR3 DNA: TGTGCCAGTACCCCGAGGGACTACTCTGGAAACACCATATATTTT
CDR3 protein: CASTPRDYSGNTIYF
D gene: -
V gene: TRBV19
J gene: TRBJ1-3
clone size: many

CDR3 DNA: TGCAGCGTCTCGGTGGAGGTGGAGACCCAGTACTTC
CDR3 protein: CSVSVEVETQYF
D gene: -
V gene: TRBV29-1
J gene: TRBJ2-5
clone size: few

CDR3 DNA: TGCAGCGGACAGGAGGTAAATGGCTACACCTTC
CDR3 protein: CSGQEVNGYTF
D gene: -
V gene: TRBV29-1
J gene: TRBJ1-2
clone size: -

CDR3 DNA: TGTGCCACCAGCGAGCGACTAGCGGGGGGCCCCCGGGAGCTGTTTTTT
CDR3 protein: CATSERLAGGPRELFF
D gene: TRBD2
V gene: TRBV15
J gene: TRBJ2-2
clone size: few

CDR3 DNA: TGTGCCACCAGTGAAACTGGGACGGCGAGAGATGATGAGCAGTTCTTC
CDR3 protein: CATSETGTARDDEQFF
D gene: -
V gene: TRBV24-1
J gene: TRBJ2-1
clone size: many

CDR3 DNA: TGTGCCAGCAGCTTAGCGCTAGGACAGGGAGGAACTGAAGCTTTCTTT
CDR3 protein: CASSLALGQGGTEAFF
D gene: TRBD1
V gene: TRBV7-9
J gene: TRBJ1-1
clone size: few

CDR3 DNA: TGCGCCAGCAGCCAAGATCCGGGGGCCCACAATGAGCAGTTCTTC
CDR3 protein: CASSQDPGAHNEQFF
D gene: -
V gene: TRBV4-1
J gene: TRBJ2-1
clone size: many

CDR3 DNA: TGTGCCAGCAGCTTAGGACAGTGGGAGACCCAGTACTTC
CDR3 protein: CASSLGQWETQYF
D gene: -
V gene: TRBV7-2
J gene: TRBJ2-5
clone size: many

CDR3 DNA: TGTGCCAGCAGCTTGGAGGGAGGGAAGTCTAATGAGCAGTTCTTC
CDR3 protein: CASSLEGGKSNEQFF
D gene: TRBD2
V gene: TRBV5-4
J gene: TRBJ2-1
clone size: -

CDR3 DNA: TGCAGCGCCCGACAGCGGCCCCCCACAGATACGCAGTATTTT
CDR3 protein: CSARQRPPTDTQYF
D gene: -
V gene: TRBV29-1
J gene: TRBJ2-3
clone size: many

CDR3 DNA: TGTGCCAGCAGTAAAGCGACAGGGGGAGATCAGCCCCAGCATTTT
CDR3 protein: CASSKATGGDQPQHF
D gene: TRBD1
V gene: TRBV6-1
J gene: TRBJ1-5
clone size: many

CDR3 DNA: TGCAGTGCTTGGGCAACTAGCGGGTCAGATACGCAGTATTTT
CDR3 protein: CSAWATSGSDTQYF
D gene: TRBD2
V gene: TRBV20-1
J gene: TRBJ2-3
clone size: few

CDR3 DNA: TGTGCCAGCAAGGCTACAGGGGATAATTCACCCCTCCACTTT
CDR3 protein: CASKATGDNSPLHF
D gene: TRBD1
V gene: TRBV6-5
J gene: TRBJ1-6
clone size: many

CDR3 DNA: TGTGCCAGCAGTTACAGGGAAAAAGCCGCTAACTATGGCTACACCTTC
CDR3 protein: CASSYREKAANYGYTF
D gene: -
V gene: TRBV6-5
J gene: TRBJ1-2
clone size: many

CDR3 DNA: TGTGCCAGCAGCTCGGGACGACCGAACACCGGGGAGCTGTTTTTT
CDR3 protein: CASSSGRPNTGELFF
D gene: -
V gene: TRBV5-6
J gene: TRBJ2-2
clone size: -

CDR3 DNA: TGCAGTGCAGGGGACAGCGGGGGGGTCCAAGAGACCCAGTACTTC
CDR3 protein: CSAGDSGGVQETQYF
D gene: TRBD2
V gene: TRBV20-1
J gene: TRBJ2-5
clone size: -

CDR3 DNA: TGTGCCAGCAGTTTAGTAGAAGCGGGGGGGAATGAGCAGTTCTTC
CDR3 protein: CASSLVEAGGNEQFF
D gene: TRBD2
V gene: TRBV28
J gene: TRBJ2-1
clone size: many

CDR3 DNA: TGCAGTGCTAGGGGAAGGACAGGGAACACTGAAGCTTTCTTT
CDR3 protein: CSARGRTGNTEAFF
D gene: TRBD1
V gene: TRBV20-1
J gene: TRBJ1-1
clone size: many

CDR3 DNA: TGTGCCAGCAGCTTGCGGGGGCTGGGGAATGAGCAGTTCTTC
CDR3 protein: CASSLRGLGNEQFF
D gene: -
V gene: TRBV5-6
J gene: TRBJ2-1
clone size: few

CDR3 DNA: TGTGCCAGCAGCTTGGGGCTAGCGGGACTCCAAGAGACCCAGTACTTC
CDR3 protein: CASSLGLAGLQETQYF
D gene: TRBD2
V gene: TRBV7-2
J gene: TRBJ2-5
clone size: many

CDR3 DNA: TGCAGTGCTAGAGATCGAGGGATGGGGGAAAAACTGTTTTTT
CDR3 protein: CSARDRGMGEKLFF
D gene: -
V gene: TRBV20-1
J gene: TRBJ1-4
clone size: -

CDR3 DNA: TGCAGTGCTATCAAGCCGGGGGGGGAAGAGACCCAGTACTTC
CDR3 protein: CSAIKPGGEETQYF
D gene: TRBD2
V gene: TRBV20-1
J gene: TRBJ2-5
clone size: many

CDR3 DNA: TGCAGTGCTAGAGTCAGGGTGAACACTGAAGCTTTCTTT
CDR3 protein: CSARVRVNTEAFF
D gene: -
V gene: TRBV20-1
J gene: TRBJ1-1
clone size: few

CDR3 DNA: TGCGCCAGCAGCCCCGGGACAGTTAATAGCAATCAGCCCCAGCATTTT
CDR3 protein: CASSPGTVNSNQPQHF
D gene: TRBD1
V gene: TRBV5-1
J gene: TRBJ1-5
clone size: -

CDR3 DNA: TGTGCCAGCAGCTTAGCCGGGGGGGGCACCTACAATGAGCAGTTCTTC
CDR3 protein: CASSLAGGGTYNEQFF
D gene: TRBD2
V gene: TRBV7-9
J gene: TRBJ2-1
clone size: many

CDR3 DNA: TGTGCCAGCAGCTTAACGACAGGGATGAGCAATCAGCCCCAGCATTTT
CDR3 protein: CASSLTTGMSNQPQHF
D gene: TRBD1
V gene: TRBV7-2
J gene: TRBJ1-5
clone size: many

CDR3 DNA: TGTGCCAGCAGCCAAGAACCGGGCACTGAAGCTTTCTTT
CDR3 protein: CASSQEPGTEAFF
D gene: -
V gene: TRBV14
J gene: TRBJ1-1
clone size: few

CDR3 DNA: TGTGCCAGCAGTGTACTCATGGGGTCCTACAATGAGCAGTTCTTC
CDR3 protein: CASSVLMGSYNEQFF
D gene: -
V gene: TRBV6-4
J gene: TRBJ2-1
clone size: many

CDR3 DNA: TGTGCCAGCAGCTCGGGACAGGGATACAGAGAGACCCAGTACTTC
CDR3 protein: CASSSGQGYRETQYF
D gene: TRBD1
V gene: TRBV7-2
J gene: TRBJ2-5
clone size: many

CDR3 DNA: TGTGCCAGCAGTATCCGGGAATGGTTGAACACTGAAGCTTTCTTT
CDR3 protein: CASSIREWLNTEAFF
D gene: -
V gene: TRBV6-6
J gene: TRBJ1-1
clone size: many

CDR3 DNA: TGTGCCACCAGCAGATCCAGGGGACCATACAATGAGCAGTTCTTC
CDR3 protein: CATSRSRGPYNEQFF
D gene: -
V gene: TRBV15
J gene: TRBJ2-1
clone size: many

CDR3 DNA: TGTGCCAGCAGAAGACAGGGGGACACCGGGGAGCTGTTTTTT
CDR3 protein: CASRRQGDTGELFF
D gene: TRBD1
V gene: TRBV27
J gene: TRBJ2-2
clone size: -